One and the same sample provided the 15 T cell receptor beta chains below, sequenced in a study of CD8+CD57+ T cells in acquired aplastic anemia. All patients picked for sequencing had shown, by flow cytometry, an expansion of CD8+CD57+ cells. CDR3 and TCR beta VDJ profiling relied on a genomic DNA template. Using its own MiXCR run on the reads, TCRdb lists one record per CDR3 protein. The table shows about 150,000 distinct CDR3 sequences, with around half occurring only once. The sample was sorted CD4+, CD8+, or CD8+CD57+ T cells (not recorded which) from PBMCs. These receptors came from a human donor with aplastic anemia.

The V and J genes are TRBV5-1 and TRBJ1-6; D remains unclear. V was shortened by 4 bases and J by 11 bases, with 10 bases between the two germline ends. This CDR3 region has 12 residues. Per the germline V gene, CDR1 is SGHRS and CDR2 is YFSETQ. The CDR3 DNA is TGCGCCAGCAGCCCCCAAGGGACACCCCTCCACTTT. It codes for CASSPQGTPLHF.

The table lists this clonotype with a few counts. This chain connects TRBV19 to TRBJ1-5; a weak D match, TRBD1 (6 bases). Germline loops: CDR1 LNHDA, CDR2 SQIVND (reference sequence). CDR3 length: 13 residues. With 4 bases removed from V and 6 bases from J, the gap between germline ends came to 10 bases. This CDR3 is CASSTGASQPQHF. In DNA, the CDR3 is TGTGCCAGTAGTACGGGGGCGAGTCAGCCCCAGCATTTT.

The V gene is TRBV7-3, the J gene TRBJ2-7, with 7 bases lining up with TRBD1. CDR3 length: 13 amino acids. CDR1 and CDR2 from the germline V gene are SGHTA and FQGTGA. J gave up 5 bases and V 5 bases, and 6 bases lay outside the gene matches. For the CDR3, the DNA is TGTGCCAGCAGCCCGGGACAGAACCACGAGCAGTACTTC. The encoded protein is CASSPGQNHEQYF.

This clonotype was picked up many times. The chain uses TRBV20-1 and TRBJ1-1; the D gene is possibly TRBD1 (5 bases). Germline V gene data show CDR1 as DFQATT and CDR2 as SNEGSKA (reference sequence). The CDR3 runs to 13 residues. V was clipped by 0 bases and J by 5 bases, with 10 bases between them. Written as DNA, the CDR3 is TGCAGTGCTAGAGATCGGGGGGAGACTGAAGCTTTCTTT. Amino acids: CSARDRGETEAFF.

For this clonotype: A single base separates this from a much larger clone, so it may be a read error. The genes are TRBV13 and TRBJ2-7; 11 nucleotides line up with TRBD1. CDR3 length equals 15 residues. The ends lost 3 bases at V and 7 bases at J; junction bases unmatched: 8. Germline values: CDR1 PRHDT, CDR2 FYEKMQ (reference sequence). The CDR3, as DNA: TGTGCCAGCAGCTTCCCGGGACAGGGGGACAATGAGCAGTACTTC. Amino acids: CASSFPGQGDNEQYF.

This clonotype has at least ten counts. CDR3 region: CASSQGLADSYEQYF. In DNA form, the CDR3 reads TGCGCCAGCAGCCAAGGACTAGCGGACTCCTACGAGCAGTACTTC. The chain joins TRBV4-3 to TRBJ2-7; 9 bases match TRBD2. Germline V CDR1 and CDR2: LGHNA, YSLEER. The CDR3 totals 15 residues. V lost 1 base, J lost 0 bases, and 1 base stayed unmatched.

The chain has TRBV7-4 and TRBJ1-1, with 8 bases that match TRBD1. The CDR3 covers 16 residues. V dropped 5 bases and J dropped 3; count of bases not matched to a gene: 11. Per germline, CDR1 SGHVT and CDR2 SQSDAQ. The CDR3 coding sequence is TGTGCCAGCAGCATACGGCGGGGACAGGTGGACACTGAAGCTTTCTTT. Its protein product is CASSIRRGQVDTEAFF. Filled out from reference TRBV7-4 and TRBJ1-1, the complete variable domain reads GAGVSQSPRYKVAKRGRDVALRCDSISGHVTLYWYRQTLGQGSEVLTYSQSDAQRDKSGRPSGRFSAERPERSVSTLKIQRTEQGDSAVYLCASSIRRGQVDTEAFFGQGTRLTVV.

The rearrangement joins TRBV20-1 to TRBJ2-5; 8 nucleotides align to TRBD1. From germline, CDR1 is DFQATT and CDR2 SNEGSKA (reference sequence). Losses at the gene ends were 7 bases for V and 4 bases for J; bases not matched to a gene: 8. This CDR3 contains 13 residues. For the CDR3, the DNA is TGCAGTGGGTTGACAGGGGAGAGAGAGACCCAGTACTTC. Translating gives CSGLTGERETQYF.

This clonotype was counted a few times. The chain is built from TRBV10-3 and TRBJ2-2, with 8 bases matching TRBD1. The germline V gene encodes CDR1 ENHRY and CDR2 SYGVKD. Losses at the gene ends were 2 bases for V and 1 base for J; bases not matched to a gene: 3. The CDR3 has 16 amino acids. DNA of the CDR3: TGTGCCATCAGTGAGGGCAGGGGGCTGAACACCGGGGAGCTGTTTTTT. Its translation is CAISEGRGLNTGELFF.

V is TRBV9 and J is TRBJ2-7, with TRBD2 identical over 11 bases. This CDR3 region has 14 residues. Germline trimming cut 4 bases from V and 3 bases from J; bases unmatched to any gene: 3. Per the germline V gene, CDR1 is SGDLS and CDR2 is YYNGEE. CDR3 protein: CASSTGTSGYEQYF. The DNA for the CDR3 is TGTGCCAGCAGCACAGGGACTAGCGGCTACGAGCAGTACTTC.

This clonotype was picked up many times. The chain links TRBV7-2 to TRBJ1-2; D unclear. Germline loops: CDR1 SGHTA, CDR2 FQGNSA. CDR3 length: 11 residues. The V end was cut by 5 bases, the J end by 2 bases, with 3 bases between. CDR3 DNA sequence: TGTGCCAGCAGCACAAACTATGGCTACACCTTC. Its translation: CASSTNYGYTF.

This clonotype was seen ten or more times. The chain carries TRBV9 and TRBJ2-7, with D perhaps being TRBD1 or TRBD2 (6 bases each). V was trimmed by 3 bases and J by 7 bases, leaving 8 bases between them. Per the germline V gene, CDR1 is SGDLS and CDR2 is YYNGEE. The CDR3 contains 11 residues. In DNA, the CDR3 is TGTGCCAGCAGCGAGGGGGGAGAGCAGTACTTC. Protein sequence: CASSEGGEQYF.

The chain uses TRBV2 and TRBJ1-4; D perhaps matches TRBD1 (6 bases). V was trimmed by 3 bases and J by 3 bases, leaving 11 bases between them. The germline V gene encodes CDR1 SNHLY and CDR2 FYNNEI. The CDR3 loop spans 15 amino acids. The DNA for the CDR3 is TGTGCCAGCAGTGAGGGAGGACAGTCTAATGAAAAACTGTTTTTT. Protein: CASSEGGQSNEKLFF. The full variable domain, with the rest looked up from reference TRBV2 and TRBJ1-4, is EPEVTQTPSHQVTQMGQEVILRCVPISNHLYFYWYRQILGQKVEFLVSFYNNEISEKSEIFDDQFSVERPDGSNFTLKIRSTKLEDSAMYFCASSEGGQSNEKLFFGSGTQLSVL.

This clonotype occurred many times. The rearrangement uses TRBV4-1 and TRBJ2-3; no firm D call. Trimming left V 2 bases short and J 3 bases short, with 9 bases between. Germline CDR1 and CDR2: MGHRA and YSYEKL. This CDR3 has 14 residues. CDR3 nucleotide sequence: TGCGCCAGCAGCCAAAGACGTGAGACAGATACGCAGTATTTT. Translated: CASSQRRETDTQYF.

This clonotype showed up many times. This rearrangement joins TRBV7-9 to TRBJ2-1; unclear D gene. This CDR3 spans 12 amino acids. Between the trimmed V and J ends, which lost 1 base and 7 bases, there was a span of 5 bases. From germline, CDR1 is SEHNR and CDR2 FQNEAQ (reference sequence). The DNA for the CDR3 is TGTGCCAGCAGCTTAGGTAGAAATGAGCAGTTCTTC. Translating gives CASSLGRNEQFF.